The clone carrying this TCR beta chain is classed as medium-sized. What it binds is not known. The sample is drawn from a study of T cell responses to AZD1222 COVID-19 vaccine. Study in general: Second-dose intervals near 4 or 12 weeks were combined. Findings and limits, study-wide: Repertoires were obtained only post-peak T cell response. Donors in the cohort were predominantly white British and more often female, and clonal diversity was possibly underestimated.

The CDR3 length is 16 residues. The data were produced by immunoSEQ multiplex PCR, yet TCRdb's version contains in-frame clones alone and is incomplete. The sample records 55,000 to 65,000 clones, 85% to 90% being singletons. The TCR comes from an adult in good health. This sample comprised peripheral blood, obtained on day 0 of AZD1222 vaccination. V usage is TRBV21-1 and J usage is TRBJ1-2; the table assigns TRBD1, which was not confirmed against the DNA. TRBV21-1 is shown as a pseudogene. CDR3 region: CASSIPGQGVWNGYTF. For the CDR3, the DNA is TGTGCCAGCAGCATTCCGGGACAGGGTGTTTGGAATGGCTACACCTTC.